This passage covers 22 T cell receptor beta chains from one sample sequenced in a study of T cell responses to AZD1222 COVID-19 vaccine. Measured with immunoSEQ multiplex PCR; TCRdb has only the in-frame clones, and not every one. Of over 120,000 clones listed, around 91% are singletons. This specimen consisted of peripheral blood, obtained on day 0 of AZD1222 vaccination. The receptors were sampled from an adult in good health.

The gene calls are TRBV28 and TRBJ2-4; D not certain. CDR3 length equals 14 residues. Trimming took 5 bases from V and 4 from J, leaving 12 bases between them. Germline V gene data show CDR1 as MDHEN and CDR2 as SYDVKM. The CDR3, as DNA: TGTGCCAGCAGTCCTGCGAACACGAAAAACATTCAGTACTTC. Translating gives CASSPANTKNIQYF.

CDR3 sequence reads: CASNWDRGMDQPQHF. In DNA form, the CDR3 reads TGTGCCAGCAATTGGGACAGGGGGATGGATCAGCCCCAGCATTTT. The rearrangement joins TRBV28 to TRBJ1-5, with 11 bases that match TRBD1. The J segment lost 5 bases and the V segment lost 7 bases, leaving 7 bases of the junction unmatched. The germline CDR1 and CDR2 sequences are MDHEN and SYDVKM. This CDR3 contains 15 residues. The full variable domain, rest sourced from reference TRBV28 and TRBJ1-5, is DVKVTQSSRYLVKRTGEKVFLECVQDMDHENMFWYRQDPGLGLRLIYFSYDVKMKEKGDIPEGYSVSREKKERFSLILESASTNQTSMYLCASNWDRGMDQPQHFGDGTRLSIL.

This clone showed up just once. The CDR3 protein is CASSDGRGRILSQPQHF. Here the CDR3 DNA reads TGTGCCAGCAGCGATGGGAGGGGTCGTATATTAAGTCAGCCCCAGCATTTT. The rearrangement uses TRBV7-9 and TRBJ1-5, with D tentatively TRBD1 (5 bases). Deletions cut 5 bases from V and 6 bases from J, with 23 bases between. CDR3 size: 17 residues. The germline CDR1 and CDR2 sequences are SEHNR and FQNEAQ (reference sequence).

CDR3 sequence reads: CASSQGARRGKGNTEAFF. The CDR3 region has the DNA TGTGCCAGCAGCCAAGGAGCCAGGCGAGGTAAGGGGAACACTGAAGCTTTCTTT. The chain recombines TRBV5-4 with TRBJ1-1; D ambiguous. The CDR3 totals 18 residues. Germline V lookup: CDR1 SGHNT, CDR2 YYREEE (reference sequence). V lost 4 bases and J 1 base, leaving 23 bases between the germline ends.

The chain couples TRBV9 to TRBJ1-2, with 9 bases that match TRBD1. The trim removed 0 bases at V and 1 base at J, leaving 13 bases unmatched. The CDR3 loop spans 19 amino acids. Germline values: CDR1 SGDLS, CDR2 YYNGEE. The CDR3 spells CASSVGPQGQGAGNYGYTF. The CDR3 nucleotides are TGTGCCAGCAGCGTAGGTCCACAGGGACAGGGCGCGGGTAACTATGGCTACACCTTC.

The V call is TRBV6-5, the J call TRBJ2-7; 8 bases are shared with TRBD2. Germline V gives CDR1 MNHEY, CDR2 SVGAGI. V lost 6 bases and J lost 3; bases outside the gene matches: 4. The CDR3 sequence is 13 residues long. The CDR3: CASRTSANYEQYF. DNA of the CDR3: TGTGCCAGCAGGACTAGCGCTAACTACGAGCAGTACTTC.

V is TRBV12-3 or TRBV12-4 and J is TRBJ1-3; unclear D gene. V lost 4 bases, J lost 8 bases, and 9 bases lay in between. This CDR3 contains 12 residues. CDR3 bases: TGTGCCAGCAGTTCGAGGGAGCACACCATATATTTT. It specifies CASSSREHTIYF.

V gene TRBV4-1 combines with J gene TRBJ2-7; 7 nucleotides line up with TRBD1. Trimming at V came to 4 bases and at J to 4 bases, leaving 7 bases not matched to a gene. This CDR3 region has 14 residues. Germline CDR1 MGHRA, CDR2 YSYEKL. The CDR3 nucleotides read TGCGCCAGCAGCCCCCGACAGGGTCAATACGAGCAGTACTTC. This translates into CASSPRQGQYEQYF.

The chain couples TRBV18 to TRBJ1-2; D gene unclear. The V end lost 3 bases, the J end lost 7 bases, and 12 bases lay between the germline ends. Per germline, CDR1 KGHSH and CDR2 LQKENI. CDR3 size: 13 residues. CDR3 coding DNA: TGTGCCAGCTCACCCCTCCGGGCGGGTGGCTACACCTTC. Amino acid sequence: CASSPLRAGGYTF. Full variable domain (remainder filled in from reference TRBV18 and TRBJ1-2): NAGVMQNPRHLVRRRGQEARLRCSPMKGHSHVYWYRQLPEEGLKFMVYLQKENIIDESGMPKERFSAEFPKEGPSILRIQQVVRGDSAAYFCASSPLRAGGYTFGSGTRLTVV.

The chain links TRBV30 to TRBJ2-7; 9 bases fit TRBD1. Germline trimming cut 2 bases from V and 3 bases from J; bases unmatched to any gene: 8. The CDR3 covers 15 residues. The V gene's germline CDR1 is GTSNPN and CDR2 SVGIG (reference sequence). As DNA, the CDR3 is TGTGCCTGGAGTATCTATGGACAGGGGTACTACGAGCAGTACTTC. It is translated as CAWSIYGQGYYEQYF.

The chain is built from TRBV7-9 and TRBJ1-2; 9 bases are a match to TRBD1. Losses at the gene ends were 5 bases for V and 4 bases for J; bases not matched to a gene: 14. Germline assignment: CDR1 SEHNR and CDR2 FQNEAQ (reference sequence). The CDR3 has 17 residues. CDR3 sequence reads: CASSPGIRDRDGYGYTF. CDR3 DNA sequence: TGTGCCAGCAGCCCGGGTATTAGGGACAGGGACGGCTATGGCTACACCTTC.

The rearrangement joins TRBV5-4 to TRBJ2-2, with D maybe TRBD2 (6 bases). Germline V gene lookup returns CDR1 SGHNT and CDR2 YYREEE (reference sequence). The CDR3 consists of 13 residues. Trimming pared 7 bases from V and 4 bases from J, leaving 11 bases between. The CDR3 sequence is CASEWGVTGELFF. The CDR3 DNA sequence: TGTGCCAGCGAATGGGGGGTCACCGGGGAGCTGTTTTTT. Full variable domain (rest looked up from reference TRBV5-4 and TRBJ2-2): ETGVTQSPTHLIKTRGQQVTLRCSSQSGHNTVSWYQQALGQGPQFIFQYYREEENGRGNFPPRFSGLQFPNYSSELNVNALELDDSALYLCASEWGVTGELFFGEGSRLTVL.

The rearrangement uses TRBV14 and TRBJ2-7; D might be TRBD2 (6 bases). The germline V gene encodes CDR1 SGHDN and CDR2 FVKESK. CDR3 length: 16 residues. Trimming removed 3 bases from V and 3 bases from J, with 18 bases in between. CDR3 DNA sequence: TGTGCCAGCAGCCACCTTCTGGAGGGGCCGAACTACGAGCAGTACTTC. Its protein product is CASSHLLEGPNYEQYF.

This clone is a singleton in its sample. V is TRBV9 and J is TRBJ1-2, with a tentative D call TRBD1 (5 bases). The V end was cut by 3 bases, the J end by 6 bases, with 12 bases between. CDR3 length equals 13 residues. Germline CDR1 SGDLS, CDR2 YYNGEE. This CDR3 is CASSAEGRNGYTF. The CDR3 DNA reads TGTGCCAGCAGCGCCGAGGGGCGAAATGGCTACACCTTC.

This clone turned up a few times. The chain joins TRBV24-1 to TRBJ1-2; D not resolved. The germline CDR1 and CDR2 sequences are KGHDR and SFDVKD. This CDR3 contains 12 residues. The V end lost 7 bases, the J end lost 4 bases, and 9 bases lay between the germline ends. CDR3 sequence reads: CATSDLGYGYTF. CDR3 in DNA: TGTGCCACCAGCGACCTAGGCTATGGCTACACCTTC.

The CDR3 is CASSFTAGSNQPQHF. CDR3 in DNA: TGTGCCAGCAGCTTCACAGCTGGGAGCAATCAGCCCCAGCATTTT. The chain combines TRBV6-4 with TRBJ1-5; D is unresolved. Trimming cost V 6 bases and J 1 base, with 13 bases left between them. The CDR3 runs to 15 residues. Germline V gene lookup returns CDR1 MRHNA and CDR2 SNTAGT.

CDR3 residues: CASSIERRKLFF. The DNA of the CDR3 is TGTGCCAGTAGTATAGAACGGCGGAAACTGTTTTTT. The J gene is TRBJ1-4, the V gene TRBV19, with no clear D. Germline V gene lookup returns CDR1 LNHDA and CDR2 SQIVND (reference sequence). Trimming shortened V by 0 bases and J by 11 bases, and 7 bases separated the two germline ends. CDR3 length: 12 amino acids. The variable domain in full, completed from reference TRBV19 and TRBJ1-4, reads DGGITQSPKYLFRKEGQNVTLSCEQNLNHDAMYWYRQDPGQGLRLIYYSQIVNDFQKGDIAEGYSVSREKKESFPLTVTSAQKNPTAFYLCASSIERRKLFFGSGTQLSVL.

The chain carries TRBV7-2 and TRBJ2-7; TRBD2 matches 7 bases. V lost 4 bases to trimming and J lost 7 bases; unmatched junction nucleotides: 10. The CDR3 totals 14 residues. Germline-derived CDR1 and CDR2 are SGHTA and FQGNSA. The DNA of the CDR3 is TGTGCCAGCAGCTCTCTTGGGGGGGTGCGGGAGCAGTACTTC. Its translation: CASSSLGGVREQYF.

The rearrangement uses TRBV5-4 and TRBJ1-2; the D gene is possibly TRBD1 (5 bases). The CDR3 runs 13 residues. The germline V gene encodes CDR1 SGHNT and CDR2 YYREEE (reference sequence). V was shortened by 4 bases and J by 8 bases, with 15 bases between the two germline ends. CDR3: CASSRGVASGYTF. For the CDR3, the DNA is TGTGCCAGCAGCCGGGGGGTAGCTAGCGGCTACACCTTC.

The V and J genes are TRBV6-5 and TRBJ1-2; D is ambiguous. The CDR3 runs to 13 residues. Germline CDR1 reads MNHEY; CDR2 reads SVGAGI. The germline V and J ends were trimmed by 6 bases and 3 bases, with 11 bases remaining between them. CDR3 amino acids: CASRDPGDYGYTF. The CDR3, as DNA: TGTGCCAGCAGAGACCCCGGGGACTATGGCTACACCTTC.

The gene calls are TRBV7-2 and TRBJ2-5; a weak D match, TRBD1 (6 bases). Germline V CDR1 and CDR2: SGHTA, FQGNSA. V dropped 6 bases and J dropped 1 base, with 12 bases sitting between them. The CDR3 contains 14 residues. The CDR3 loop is CASSPKQGQETQYF. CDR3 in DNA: TGTGCCAGCAGTCCTAAACAGGGCCAAGAGACCCAGTACTTC.

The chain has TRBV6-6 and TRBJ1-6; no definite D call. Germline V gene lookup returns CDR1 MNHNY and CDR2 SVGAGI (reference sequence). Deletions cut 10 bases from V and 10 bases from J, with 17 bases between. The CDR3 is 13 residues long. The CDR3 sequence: CATSGRVESPLHF. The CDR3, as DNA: TGTGCCACTAGCGGGAGGGTCGAGTCACCCCTCCACTTT.